This T cell receptor (beta chain) was observed in a study of control samples from healthy donors and cancer patients. The CDR3 covers 15 residues. Germline V gene data show CDR1 as SGHDT and CDR2 as YYEEEE. Between the trimmed V and J ends, which lost 0 bases and 2 bases, there was a span of 11 bases. The data were produced by immunoSEQ multiplex PCR, yet TCRdb's version contains in-frame clones alone and is incomplete. The sample consists of just over 150,000 clones, 70% to 90% of them appearing once. The chain carries TRBV5-6 and TRBJ1-2; D ambiguous. The sequence came from a man between 25 and 39 years old in good health. The sequenced material came from blood. The CDR3 loop reads CASSLAQTPNYGYTF. In DNA, the CDR3 is TGTGCCAGCAGCTTGGCGCAGACTCCGAACTATGGCTACACCTTC.